This is a list of T cell receptor beta chains from one sample in a study of beta chain features in type 1 diabetes. The repertoire was sequenced with immunoSEQ multiplex PCR; TCRdb's copy has only in-frame clones and lacks some. The sample shows under 900,000 clones, under 20% of them seen only once. The specimen was naive CD4+ T cells from blood. The origin of the receptors is a woman between 18 and 30 years old in good health. CDR3s include the opening cysteine and the closing phenylalanine or tryptophan. D genes are given only for firm matches. The size of a clone is reported for some rows only, either as once, few or many, or as a class for expanded clones.

D	length	size	V	J	DNA	CDR3
TRBD2	15	-	TRBV7-2	TRBJ2-1	TGTGCCAGCAGCTTAGCCGGGAGGGATCTCAGTGAGCAGTTCTTC	CASSLAGRDLSEQFF
TRBD1	15	-	TRBV28	TRBJ1-6	TGTGCCAGCGACTCGGGGACAGGGTACAATTCACCCCTCCACTTT	CASDSGTGYNSPLHF
TRBD2	18	-	TRBV5-1	TRBJ2-3	TGCGCCAGCAGCCCCGGGACTAGCGGGACTAGGTTTCCTGATACGCAGTATTTT	CASSPGTSGTRFPDTQYF
-	11	-	TRBV5-6	TRBJ2-1	TGTGCCAGCAGCTTGGGTCTTGAGCAGTTCTTC	CASSLGLEQFF
-	15	-	TRBV15	TRBJ2-1	TGTGCCACCAGCAGAGTTCGGGCAGGGCACAATGAGCAGTTCTTC	CATSRVRAGHNEQFF
-	13	-	TRBV23-1	TRBJ2-7	TGCGCCAGCACCCGTGGGGGGAGTTACGAGCAGTACTTC	CASTRGGSYEQYF
-	15	-	TRBV19	TRBJ2-7	TGTGCCAGTAGTATCGGAGACAGGAGTACCTACGAGCAGTACTTC	CASSIGDRSTYEQYF
-	14	few	TRBV27	TRBJ1-5	TGTGCCAGCAGCCCTGACAGGCGTAATCAGCCCCAGCATTTT	CASSPDRRNQPQHF
-	13	few	TRBV18	TRBJ2-2	TGTGCCAGCTCACCGGGACGGACCGGGGAGCTGTTTTTT	CASSPGRTGELFF
-	13	-	TRBV18	TRBJ2-1	TGTGCCAGCTCACCCAGGGGAAACAATGAGCAGTTCTTC	CASSPRGNNEQFF
TRBD1	13	-	TRBV2	TRBJ2-4	TGTGCCAGCCTCCCGGACAGGGGGAACATTCAGTACTTC	CASLPDRGNIQYF
-	13	few	TRBV7-9	TRBJ2-3	TGTGCCAGCAGCCGAGGGTTGCGGTATACGCAGTATTTT	CASSRGLRYTQYF
-	15	-	TRBV29-1	TRBJ2-1	TGCAGCGTTGACGGGCAGAGCCTAGGGCACAATGAGCAGTTCTTC	CSVDGQSLGHNEQFF
-	17	few	TRBV28	TRBJ2-3	TGTGCCAGCAGTGACTACCAGGGGGGGTTTAGCACAGATACGCAGTATTTT	CASSDYQGGFSTDTQYF
TRBD1	14	many	TRBV10-3	TRBJ1-2	TGTGCCATCAGTGATTACGGACAGGCGTATGGCTACACCTTC	CAISDYGQAYGYTF
-	13	few	TRBV28	TRBJ2-2	TGTGCCAGCACCCCTGGGAACACCGGGGAGCTGTTTTTT	CASTPGNTGELFF
-	12	-	TRBV29-1	TRBJ1-2	TGCAGCGCCCCGGTCGGGGACTATGGCTACACCTTC	CSAPVGDYGYTF
-	15	few	TRBV7-9	TRBJ2-2	TGTGCCAGCAGCTTGCAGGGTAGACACACCGGGGAGCTGTTTTTT	CASSLQGRHTGELFF
-	14	few	TRBV18	TRBJ1-1	TGTGCCAGCTCACAAACCCGGGGCTCCACTGAAGCTTTCTTT	CASSQTRGSTEAFF
-	15	few	TRBV7-9	TRBJ2-2	TGTGCCAGCAAATTCGGAGGGCCGAGAGTCGGGGAGCTGTTTTTT	CASKFGGPRVGELFF
TRBD2	17	-	TRBV19	TRBJ2-1	TGTGCCAGTAGTATGGCCCGCCTAGCGGGAGCGGCGAATGAGCAGTTCTTC	CASSMARLAGAANEQFF
TRBD2	16	few	TRBV7-9	TRBJ2-7	TGTGCCAGCAGATCTCCCGGGACTAGCGGGAGGATTGAGCAGTACTTC	CASRSPGTSGRIEQYF
-	16	-	TRBV9	TRBJ2-2	TGTGCCAGCAGCCCCCACTCCCTTTTGAACACCGGGGAGCTGTTTTTT	CASSPHSLLNTGELFF
-	14	-	TRBV21-1	TRBJ2-7	TGTGCCAGCAGCAAAGGGGTAAGCAGGGTGCGACAGTACTTC	CASSKGVSRVRQYF
-	13	-	TRBV6-5	TRBJ1-1	TGTGCCAGCAGCCGACAGGAGAACACTGAAGCTTTCTTT	CASSRQENTEAFF
-	12	-	TRBV18	TRBJ2-5	TGTGCCAGCTCCGATCTGGGAGAGACCCAGTACTTC	CASSDLGETQYF
TRBD1	14	few	TRBV5-4	TRBJ2-7	TGTGCCAGCAGCAAGACGACAGGGGTGGACGAGCAGTACTTC	CASSKTTGVDEQYF
TRBD2	15	-	TRBV10-3	TRBJ2-7	TGTGCCAGCAGTTCTACTGTAGCGGGGACATACGAGCAGTACTTC	CASSSTVAGTYEQYF
TRBD2	15	few	TRBV4-1	TRBJ2-5	TGCGCCAGCAGCCAAGAGACTAGCGGACAAGAGACCCAGTACTTC	CASSQETSGQETQYF
-	16	-	TRBV15	TRBJ2-1	TGTGCCACCAGCGGACGACCGACGTGGAGCCACAATGAGCAGTTCTTC	CATSGRPTWSHNEQFF
-	16	-	TRBV4-3	TRBJ1-2	TGCGCCAGCAGCCAAGTACCCGGCAGGGTATCCTCTGGCTACACCTTC	CASSQVPGRVSSGYTF
-	14	-	TRBV14	TRBJ2-7	TGTGCCAGCAGCAAAGTGGAGGGAACCTACGAGCAGTACTTC	CASSKVEGTYEQYF
TRBD2	15	-	TRBV2	TRBJ2-5	TGTGCCAGCAGTGGAGGCGGCGGGAGGGGAGAGACCCAGTACTTC	CASSGGGGRGETQYF
TRBD1	14	-	TRBV28	TRBJ1-1	TGTGCCAGCAGTTGGGACAGGGTCATGACTGAAGCTTTCTTT	CASSWDRVMTEAFF
TRBD2	16	few	TRBV19	TRBJ2-2	TGTGCCAGTAGTCCACGACTAGCGGGCACCGCCGGGGAGCTGTTTTTT	CASSPRLAGTAGELFF
-	12	few	TRBV28	TRBJ1-1	TGTGCCAGCTCTTACGTGGCCACTGAAGCTTTCTTT	CASSYVATEAFF
-	15	few	TRBV5-1	TRBJ2-1	TGCGCCAGCAGCCCAGGGGCTCCGCTAGCCAATGAGCAGTTCTTC	CASSPGAPLANEQFF
-	15	-	TRBV19	TRBJ2-5	TGTGCCAGTAGTTTAGTGGGGACAACGCAAGAGACCCAGTACTTC	CASSLVGTTQETQYF
TRBD2	13	few	TRBV25-1	TRBJ2-5	TGTGCCAGCGGTCTAGCGGGAGTAGGGACCCAGTACTTC	CASGLAGVGTQYF
TRBD2	15	few	TRBV5-1	TRBJ2-1	TGCGCCAGCAGCCCTAGCGGGGGCTCCTACAATGAGCAGTTCTTC	CASSPSGGSYNEQFF
-	13	few	TRBV4-1	TRBJ2-7	TGCGCCAGCAGCCCAGATGCATGGGGCGAGCAGTACTTC	CASSPDAWGEQYF
TRBD1	14	few	TRBV6-7	TRBJ2-7	TGTGCCAGCAGTTCGAAACAGGGGATGGGGGAGCAGTACTTC	CASSSKQGMGEQYF
-	16	-	TRBV5-1	TRBJ2-5	TGCGCCAGCAGCCCTGGGTCATCCTATATCCAAGAGACCCAGTACTTC	CASSPGSSYIQETQYF
-	15	few	TRBV5-1	TRBJ2-6	TGCGCCAGCAGCTTTGGGAGCTCTGGGGCCAACGTCCTGACTTTC	CASSFGSSGANVLTF
-	15	-	TRBV6-1	TRBJ2-7	TGTGCCAGCAGTAGTACAGGGAGTAGCTCCTACGAGCAGTACTTC	CASSSTGSSSYEQYF